The text below deals with one T cell receptor (beta chain). This clone was detected a few times. Which antigen it targets is not known. No much larger clonotype is one base removed from it; base qualities were not supplied. All of the isolated RNA was reverse transcribed with the High Capacity cDNA Reverse Transcription Kit, so expressed TCRB transcripts were sequenced. Deep immunoSEQ sequencing was applied to naive, central memory and regulatory T cell samples, giving an average of around 3.8 million total reads per sample. Sorted cells were lysed in RLT buffer, and RNA was extracted using DNase-treated RNeasy Micro or Mini kits according to cell number. Each cell subset was processed separately to prevent cross-contamination, with patient and healthy donor samples processed together. Using the immunoSEQ multiplex PCR, TCRB sequences were amplified from cDNA into 87-bp fragments spanning the CDR3 region. Sequencing of the amplicons was performed on the Illumina HiSeq platform. In the paper's pipeline: PCR bias was corrected computationally using synthetic template baselines, and reads within Hamming distance 2 were collapsed, with unmergeable singletons discarded. By aligning reads against IMGT, V, D and J genes, CDR3 length, and insertions or deletions at six rearrangement sites were assigned. Within each subset, clonotype counts were normalized to the number of sorted cells before true diversity and Gini coefficients were calculated with the tcR R package. The overlap coefficient, calculated on TCRB nucleotide sequences, was used to measure repertoire sharing. TCRdb re-hosts the immuneACCESS table, in-frame sequences only. Its copies lack some clones; in the studies checked, an unresolved V gene accounts for under half of them, and the cause for the rest is not known. The DNA was the basis for D and trimming; V, J and clone size are from that table. Across this sample there are under 200,000 clones, with about a tenth seen only once. The ten largest account for 0.4% to 0.55% of the sample.

The record originates from a study of beta chain features in type 1 diabetes (dated by TCRdb to 2016 to 2019). As for the study more broadly: Mean age, gender distribution, total cell number and subset yield did not differ between patients and healthy donors. A total of about 110 million sorted cells were examined across all samples, and the number of cells per subset was strongly correlated with RNA yield. Regulatory and stem cell-like memory subsets were obtained from only 8 patients and about 8 healthy donors, while naive and central memory subsets were obtained from all 30 or so donors. In the study, recently diagnosed type 1 diabetes patients and matched healthy donors were compared on the TCRB repertoires of their sorted circulating CD4+ T cell subsets.

Taken from cysteine to phenylalanine, the CDR3 has 13 residues. Left in the record is the CDR3 DNA by itself, 39 bases read in frame from the first base. Reading the germline V gene (reference sequence) gives CDR1 LNHDA and CDR2 SQIVND. Clipping removes 6 bases from V and 2 bases from J, with 1 as the unmatched junction base count. Broad study findings and their caveats: PCR may preferentially amplify shorter templates, but because patient and control samples were amplified and corrected together, any resulting skew would affect both groups equally. At VDJ recombination sites, type 1 diabetes patients had fewer insertions and more deleted nucleotides, which implies abnormalities in thymic rearrangement. In all four CD4+ subsets, TCRB CDR3 length was moderately but significantly shorter in type 1 diabetes patients. Naive, central memory and regulatory TCRB repertoires appeared to be more similar among patients than among healthy donors. Sequencing cDNA rather than genomic DNA could over-represent highly expressing activated cells, although activation and CD3 levels did not differ between groups. HLA sub-analyses involved small numbers of individuals, so any influence of HLA type on TCRB rearrangement remained unresolved.

A single peripheral blood draw of about 120 mL on average was collected from each donor into heparinised tubes. A BD FACSAria II was used to sort naive, central memory, regulatory and stem cell-like memory CD4+ T cells with a panel that included CD45RO, CCR7, CD25, CD127, CD95 and CD27. All sorted populations exceeded 95% purity. PBMCs were separated immediately by Lymphoprep density gradient centrifugation and were stained directly, without being cultured. To minimize batch effects, samples were stained and sorted in pairs, one healthy donor with one patient per experiment. The sequenced sample consisted of central memory CD4+ T cells from blood. The source is a man younger than 45 with type 1 diabetes. Recombination joined TRBV19 with TRBJ1-2; 9 bases in the junction line up with TRBD1. The CDR3 region reads CASSGQGNYGYTF. The DNA sequence is TGTGCCAGTAGCGGACAGGGGAACTATGGCTACACCTTC.